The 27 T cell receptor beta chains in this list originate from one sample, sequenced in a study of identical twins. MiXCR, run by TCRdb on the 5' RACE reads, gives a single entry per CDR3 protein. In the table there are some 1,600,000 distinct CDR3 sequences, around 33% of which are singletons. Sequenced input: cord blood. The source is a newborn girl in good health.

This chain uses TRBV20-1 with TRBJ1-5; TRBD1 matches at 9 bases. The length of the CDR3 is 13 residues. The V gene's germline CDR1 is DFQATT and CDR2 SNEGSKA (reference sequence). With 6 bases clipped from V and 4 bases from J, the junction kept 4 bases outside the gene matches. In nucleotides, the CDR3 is TGCAGTGCATGGACAGGGGATAATCAGCCCCAGCATTTT. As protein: CSAWTGDNQPQHF.

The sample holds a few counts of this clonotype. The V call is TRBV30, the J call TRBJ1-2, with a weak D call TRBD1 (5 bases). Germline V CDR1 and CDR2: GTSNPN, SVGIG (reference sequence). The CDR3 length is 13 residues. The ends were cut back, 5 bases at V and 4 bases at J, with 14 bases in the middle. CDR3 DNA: TGTGCCTGGGCCAGGGCGGGGGGCTATGGCTACACCTTC. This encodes CAWARAGGYGYTF.

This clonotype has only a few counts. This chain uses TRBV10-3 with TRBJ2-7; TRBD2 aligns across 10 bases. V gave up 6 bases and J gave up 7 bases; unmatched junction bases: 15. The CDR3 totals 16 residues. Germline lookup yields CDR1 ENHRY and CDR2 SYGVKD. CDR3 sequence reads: CAISLTSGELSNEQYF. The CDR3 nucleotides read TGTGCCATCAGCCTAACTAGCGGGGAACTGTCCAATGAGCAGTACTTC.

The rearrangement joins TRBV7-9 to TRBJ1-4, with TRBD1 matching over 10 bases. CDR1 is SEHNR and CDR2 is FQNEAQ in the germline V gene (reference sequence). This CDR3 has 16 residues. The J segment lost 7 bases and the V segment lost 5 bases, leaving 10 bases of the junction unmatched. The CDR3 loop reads CASSPLRQGAPEKLFF. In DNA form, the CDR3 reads TGTGCCAGCAGCCCTCTTCGACAGGGGGCGCCTGAAAAACTGTTTTTT. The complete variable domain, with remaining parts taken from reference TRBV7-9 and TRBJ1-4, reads DTGVSQNPRHKITKRGQNVTFRCDPISEHNRLYWYRQTLGQGPEFLTYFQNEAQLEKSRLLSDRFSAERPKGSFSTLEIQRTEQGDSAMYLCASSPLRQGAPEKLFFGSGTQLSVL.

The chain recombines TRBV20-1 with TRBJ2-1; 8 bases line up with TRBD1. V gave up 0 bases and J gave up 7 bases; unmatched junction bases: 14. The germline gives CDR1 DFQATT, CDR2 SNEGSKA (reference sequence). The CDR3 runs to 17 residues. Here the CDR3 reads CSARDRLAGGNRNEQFF. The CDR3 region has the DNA TGCAGTGCTAGAGATCGGTTGGCAGGGGGCAATAGGAATGAGCAGTTCTTC.

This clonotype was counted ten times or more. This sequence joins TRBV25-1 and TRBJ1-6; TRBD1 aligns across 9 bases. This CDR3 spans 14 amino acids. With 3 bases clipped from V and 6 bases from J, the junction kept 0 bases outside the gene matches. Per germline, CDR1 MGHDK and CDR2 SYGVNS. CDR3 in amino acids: CASSEDRGNSPLHF. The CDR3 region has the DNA TGTGCCAGCAGTGAGGACAGGGGTAATTCACCCCTCCACTTT.

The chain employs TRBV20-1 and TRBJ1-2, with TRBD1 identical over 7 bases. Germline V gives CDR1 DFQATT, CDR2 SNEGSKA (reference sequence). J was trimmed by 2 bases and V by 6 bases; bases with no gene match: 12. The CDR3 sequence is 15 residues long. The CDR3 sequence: CSATPPTGENYGYTF. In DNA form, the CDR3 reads TGCAGTGCCACCCCTCCCACAGGGGAAAACTATGGCTACACCTTC.

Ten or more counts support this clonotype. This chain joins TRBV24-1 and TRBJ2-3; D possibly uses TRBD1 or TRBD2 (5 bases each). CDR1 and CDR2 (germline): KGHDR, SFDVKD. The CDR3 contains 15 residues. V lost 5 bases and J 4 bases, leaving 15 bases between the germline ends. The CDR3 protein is CATSGSRDGSDTQYF. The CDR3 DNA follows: TGTGCCACCAGTGGATCCCGGGACGGGTCAGATACGCAGTATTTT.

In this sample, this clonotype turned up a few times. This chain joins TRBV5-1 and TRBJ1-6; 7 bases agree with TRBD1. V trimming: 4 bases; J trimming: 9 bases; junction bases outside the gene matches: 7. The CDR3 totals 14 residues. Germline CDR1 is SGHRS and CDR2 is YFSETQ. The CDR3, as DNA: TGCGCCAGCAGCAGCGGACAGGTCGGTTCACCCCTCCACTTT. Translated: CASSSGQVGSPLHF.

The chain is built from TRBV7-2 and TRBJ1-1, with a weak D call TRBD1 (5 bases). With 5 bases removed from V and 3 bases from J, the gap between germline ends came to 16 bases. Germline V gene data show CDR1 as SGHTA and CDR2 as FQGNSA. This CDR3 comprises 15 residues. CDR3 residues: CASSGRGWGDTEAFF. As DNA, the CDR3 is TGTGCCAGCAGCGGGAGGGGATGGGGGGACACTGAAGCTTTCTTT.

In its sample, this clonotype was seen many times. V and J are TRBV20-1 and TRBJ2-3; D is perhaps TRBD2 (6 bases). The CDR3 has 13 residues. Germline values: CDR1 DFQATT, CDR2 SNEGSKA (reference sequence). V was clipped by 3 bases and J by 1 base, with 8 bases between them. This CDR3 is CSARREGTDTQYF. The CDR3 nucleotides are TGCAGTGCTAGGCGGGAAGGCACAGATACGCAGTATTTT.

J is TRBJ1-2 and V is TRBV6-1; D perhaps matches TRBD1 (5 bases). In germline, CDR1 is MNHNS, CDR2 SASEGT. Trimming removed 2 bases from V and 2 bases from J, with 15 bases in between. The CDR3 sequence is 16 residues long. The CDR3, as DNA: TGTGCCAGCAGTGAAACGACACTCCGGGACAACTATGGCTACACCTTC. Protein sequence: CASSETTLRDNYGYTF.

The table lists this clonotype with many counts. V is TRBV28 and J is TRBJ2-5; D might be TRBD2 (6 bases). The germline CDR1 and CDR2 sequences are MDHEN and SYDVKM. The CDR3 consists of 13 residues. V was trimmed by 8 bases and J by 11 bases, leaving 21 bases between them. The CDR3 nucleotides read TGTGCCAGCCGGGAGACACGCGCTTGGGAGCAGTACTTC. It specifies CASRETRAWEQYF.

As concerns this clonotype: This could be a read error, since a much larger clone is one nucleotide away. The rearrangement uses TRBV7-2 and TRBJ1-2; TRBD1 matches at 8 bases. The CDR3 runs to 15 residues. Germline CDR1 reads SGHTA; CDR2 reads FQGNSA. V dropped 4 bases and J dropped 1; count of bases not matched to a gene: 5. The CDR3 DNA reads TGTGCCAGCAGCTCTAACGGACAGGGTAACTATGGCTACACCTTC. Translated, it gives CASSSNGQGNYGYTF.

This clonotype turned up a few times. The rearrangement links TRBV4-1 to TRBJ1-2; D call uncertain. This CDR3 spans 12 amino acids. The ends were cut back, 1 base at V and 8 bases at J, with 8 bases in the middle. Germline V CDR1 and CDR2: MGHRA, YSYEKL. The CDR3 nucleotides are TGCGCCAGCAGCCAAGGACCCGAGGGCTACACCTTC. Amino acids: CASSQGPEGYTF.

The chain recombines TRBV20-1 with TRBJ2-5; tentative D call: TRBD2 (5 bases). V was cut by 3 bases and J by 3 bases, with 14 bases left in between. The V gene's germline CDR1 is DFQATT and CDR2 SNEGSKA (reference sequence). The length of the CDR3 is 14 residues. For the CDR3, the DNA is TGCAGTGCTAGTCTGGGCCGGGGTAAAGAGACCCAGTACTTC. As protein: CSASLGRGKETQYF.

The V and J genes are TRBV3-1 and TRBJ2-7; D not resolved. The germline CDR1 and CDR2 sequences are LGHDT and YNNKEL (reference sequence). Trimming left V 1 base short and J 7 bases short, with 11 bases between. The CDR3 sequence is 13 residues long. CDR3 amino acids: CASSQVMAREQYF. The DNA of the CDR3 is TGTGCCAGCAGCCAAGTCATGGCGAGAGAGCAGTACTTC.

CDR3 protein: CASSLLQGMNSPLHF. DNA of the CDR3: TGTGCCAGCAGTTTACTTCAGGGGATGAATTCACCCCTCCACTTT. The chain is built from TRBV27 and TRBJ1-6, with a weak D call TRBD1 (6 bases). V was cut by 2 bases and J by 7 bases, with 12 bases left in between. The CDR3 is 15 residues long. Germline CDR1 and CDR2: MNHEY and SMNVEV (reference sequence).

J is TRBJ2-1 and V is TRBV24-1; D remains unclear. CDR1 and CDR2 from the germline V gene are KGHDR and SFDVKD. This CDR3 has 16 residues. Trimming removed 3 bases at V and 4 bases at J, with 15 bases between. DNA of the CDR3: TGTGCCACCAGTGATCCCGAAGACCCCCCTTACAATGAGCAGTTCTTC. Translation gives CATSDPEDPPYNEQFF.

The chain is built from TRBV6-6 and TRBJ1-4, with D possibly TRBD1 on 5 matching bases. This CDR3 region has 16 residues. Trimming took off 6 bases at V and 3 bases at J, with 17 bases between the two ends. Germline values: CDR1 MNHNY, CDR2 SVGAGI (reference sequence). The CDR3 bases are TGTGCCAGCAGCCCCCGGTGGGGGTCTTCTAATGAAAAACTGTTTTTT. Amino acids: CASSPRWGSSNEKLFF.

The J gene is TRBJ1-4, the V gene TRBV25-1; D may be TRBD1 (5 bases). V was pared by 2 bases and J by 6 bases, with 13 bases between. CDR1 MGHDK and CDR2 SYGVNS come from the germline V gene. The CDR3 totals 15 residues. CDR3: CASSELGGEDEKLFF. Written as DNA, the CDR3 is TGTGCCAGCAGTGAACTCGGAGGGGAGGATGAAAAACTGTTTTTT. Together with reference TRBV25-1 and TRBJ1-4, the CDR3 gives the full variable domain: EADIYQTPRYLVIGTGKKITLECSQTMGHDKMYWYQQDPGMELHLIHYSYGVNSTEKGDLSSESTVSRIRTEHFPLTLESARPSHTSQYLCASSELGGEDEKLFFGSGTQLSVL.

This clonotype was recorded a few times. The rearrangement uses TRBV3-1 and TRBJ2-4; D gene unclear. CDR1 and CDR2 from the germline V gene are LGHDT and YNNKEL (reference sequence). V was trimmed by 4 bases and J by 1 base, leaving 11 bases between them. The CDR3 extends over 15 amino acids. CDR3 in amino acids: CASSPGSKAKNIQYF. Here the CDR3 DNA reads TGTGCCAGCAGCCCGGGCAGCAAGGCCAAAAACATTCAGTACTTC.

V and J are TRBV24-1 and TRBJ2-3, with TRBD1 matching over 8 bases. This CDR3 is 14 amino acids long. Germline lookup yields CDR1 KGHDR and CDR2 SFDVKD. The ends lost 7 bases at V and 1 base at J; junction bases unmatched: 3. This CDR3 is CATRATGGTDTQYF. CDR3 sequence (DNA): TGTGCCACCAGGGCGACAGGGGGCACAGATACGCAGTATTTT.

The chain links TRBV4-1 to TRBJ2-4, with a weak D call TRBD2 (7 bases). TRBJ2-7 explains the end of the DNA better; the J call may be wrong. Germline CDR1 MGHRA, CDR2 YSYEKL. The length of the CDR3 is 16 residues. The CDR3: CASSQGGGGGPYEQYF. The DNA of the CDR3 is TGCGCCAGCAGCCAAGGTGGAGGGGGGGGTCCCTACGAGCAGTACTTC.

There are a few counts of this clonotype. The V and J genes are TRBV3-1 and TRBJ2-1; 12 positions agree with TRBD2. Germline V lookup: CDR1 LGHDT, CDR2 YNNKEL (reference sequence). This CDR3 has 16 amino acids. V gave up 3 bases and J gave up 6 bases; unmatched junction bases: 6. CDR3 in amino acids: CASSHRLAGVPNEQFF. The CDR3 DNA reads TGTGCCAGCAGCCACCGACTAGCGGGAGTCCCCAATGAGCAGTTCTTC.

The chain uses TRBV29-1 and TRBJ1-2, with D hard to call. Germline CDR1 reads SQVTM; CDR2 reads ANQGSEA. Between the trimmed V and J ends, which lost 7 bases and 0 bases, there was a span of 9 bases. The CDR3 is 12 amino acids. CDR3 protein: CSGEHANYGYTF. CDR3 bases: TGCAGCGGGGAACACGCTAACTATGGCTACACCTTC.

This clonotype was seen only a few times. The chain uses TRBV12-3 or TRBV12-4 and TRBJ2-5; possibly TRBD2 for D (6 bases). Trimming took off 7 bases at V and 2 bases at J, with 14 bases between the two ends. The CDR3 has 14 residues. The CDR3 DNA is TGTGCCAGCACCTTTCGGGGGTTACAAGAGACCCAGTACTTC. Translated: CASTFRGLQETQYF.